This is a list of T cell receptor beta chains from one sample in a study of control samples from healthy donors and cancer patients. Here immunoSEQ multiplex PCR was the method, and the copy in TCRdb shows in-frame clones only, minus some. The repertoire holds around 93,000 clones, approximately 92% seen once, with around 3% in the top ten. The specimen sequenced was blood. The receptor set was obtained from a human donor in good health. The donor label of this sample is uncertain. Both conserved end residues are trimmed from each CDR3.

>TRBV6-5|TRBJ1-2
ASSTGLPGGYT
>TRBV5-1|TRBJ1-4
ASSLFTGHNEKLF
>TRBV30|TRBJ2-2
AWSGQVASGELF
>TRBV5-6|TRBJ1-6
ASSYDRGDSPLH
>TRBV5-1|TRBJ1-1
ASSFVQNTEAF
>TRBV2|TRBJ2-7
ASTDVHEQY
>TRBV3-1/TRBV3-2|TRBJ2-2
ASSQASGYPGELF
>TRBV24-1|TRBJ2-5
ATSDSSRRGIAGEETQY
>TRBV6-5|TRBJ2-1
ASSYGGAGFYNEQF
>TRBV10-2|TRBJ1-6
ASSKPGGQFNSPLH
>TRBV15|TRBJ1-5
ATSSQDSNQPQH
>TRBV19|TRBJ2-5
ASSGTRGGETQY
>TRBV6-1|TRBJ2-1
ASSETGKRQF
>TRBV7-6|TRBJ2-7
ASSPRTSGIHEQY
>TRBV6-2/TRBV6-3|TRBJ2-7
ASSYPTAYEQY
>TRBV5-4|TRBJ2-1
ASSSPPTYNEQF
>TRBV15|TRBJ2-1
ATSTGLAGGENEQF
>TRBV12-3/TRBV12-4|TRBJ2-1
ASSLEGYNEQF
>TRBV5-1|TRBJ2-1
ASSYDRGGEQF
>TRBV7-8|TRBJ1-2
ASSLGATGQSNYGYT
>TRBV11-3|TRBJ1-2
ASSLFGYT
>TRBV29-1|TRBJ1-2
SVLSDDYGYT
>TRBV4-1|TRBJ1-4
ASSQEPTPGGEKLF
>TRBV11-2|TRBJ2-1
ASSQDSSSYNEQF
>TRBV19|TRBJ2-6
ASSTWGAGANVLT
>TRBV3-1/TRBV3-2|TRBJ1-2
ASSPDRRGRGDYGYT
>TRBV19|TRBJ1-4
ASSIQGVGEKLF
>TRBV28|TRBJ2-6
ASSPRDSRHWANVLT
>TRBV7-9|TRBJ1-6
ASTVGTGGTTPLH
>TRBV28|TRBJ2-6
ASSPRRLTSGANVLT
>TRBV24-1|TRBJ2-1
ATSDPGADRGDEQF
>TRBV6-5|TRBJ2-1
ASRLGQGLYNEQF
>TRBV2|TRBJ2-2
ASRPVVAGELF
>TRBV5-6|TRBJ1-2
ASSLVDRGPRIGYT
>TRBV11-2|TRBJ2-5
ASSLGGEETQY
>TRBV5-6|TRBJ2-6
ASTTGQGRSGANVLT
>TRBV6-1|TRBJ1-2
ASSEEEGANGYT
>TRBV5-1|TRBJ2-1
ASSLGGLQLYNEQF
>TRBV6-6|TRBJ2-5
ASSLSGQGRETQY
>TRBV5-6|TRBJ1-1
ASAGTPNTEAF
>TRBV6-4|TRBJ1-6
ASSDSGTGGRSPLH
>TRBV6-2/TRBV6-3|TRBJ1-2
ASSYPGAINGYT
>TRBV2|TRBJ1-6
ASQGQELANSPLH
>TRBV27|TRBJ2-5
ASSSGYRAETQY
>TRBV6-2/TRBV6-3|TRBJ2-5
ASSGQGVMGTQY
>TRBV6-1|TRBJ2-3
ASSEGAEWGHTQY
>TRBV9|TRBJ1-1
ASSVAGDGNTEAF
>TRBV6-6|TRBJ1-1
ASNLADDTEAF
>TRBV7-8|TRBJ1-6
ASSRRGWMQDNSPLH
>TRBV28|TRBJ1-2
ASSLSQNYGYT
>TRBV18|TRBJ1-1
ASSPSGRIRVEAF
>TRBV6-6|TRBJ1-1
ASSPGQGKTEAF
>TRBV18|TRBJ2-3
ASRPGSGGGEDTQY
>TRBV3-1/TRBV3-2|TRBJ1-6
ASSHDTGSYGSPLH
>TRBV6-5|TRBJ1-2
ASRLPLARGYT